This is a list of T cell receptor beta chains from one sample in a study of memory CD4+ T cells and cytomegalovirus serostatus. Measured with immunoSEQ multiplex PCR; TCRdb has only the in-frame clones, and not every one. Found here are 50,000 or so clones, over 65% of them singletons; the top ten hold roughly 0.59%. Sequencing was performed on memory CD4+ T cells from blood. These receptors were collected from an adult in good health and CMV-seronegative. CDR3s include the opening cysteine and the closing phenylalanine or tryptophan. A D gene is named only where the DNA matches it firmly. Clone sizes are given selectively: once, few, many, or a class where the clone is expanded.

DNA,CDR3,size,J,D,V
TGTGCCAGCAGTTACTCTTCTACGGCCGACTATGGCTACACCTTC,CASSYSSTADYGYTF,.,TRBJ1-2,.,TRBV6-5
TGTGCCAGCAGTTCGGGACAGGGACGTGAAAAACTGTTTTTT,CASSSGQGREKLFF,once,TRBJ1-4,TRBD1,TRBV6-5
TGTGCCAGCAGCTTGTACCCACTAGCGGGGGTGAGCTCCTACGAGCAGTACTTC,CASSLYPLAGVSSYEQYF,once,TRBJ2-7,TRBD2,TRBV5-8
TGTGCCAGCAGCTTAAGGGGGAACACTGAAGCTTTCTTT,CASSLRGNTEAFF,.,TRBJ1-1,.,TRBV7-3
TGCGCCAGCAGCTTGGCCGAGGGTTCCTACGAGCAGTACTTC,CASSLAEGSYEQYF,.,TRBJ2-7,.,TRBV5-1
TGTGCCAGCAGTTTGTCGTTCTACGAGCAGTACTTC,CASSLSFYEQYF,.,TRBJ2-7,.,TRBV28
TGTGCCTCCCACAGGGGGCCGAATGAGCAGTTCTTC,CASHRGPNEQFF,.,TRBJ2-1,TRBD1,TRBV30
TGTGCCAGTAAACTGGGGGCTAGCACAGATACGCAGTATTTT,CASKLGASTDTQYF,few,TRBJ2-3,.,TRBV19
TGTGCCAGCTCACCACCCAAAAGGTTGGGAGATACCGGGGAGCTGTTTTTT,CASSPPKRLGDTGELFF,once,TRBJ2-2,.,TRBV18
TGTGCCTGGAGTGTAAAAGGTTCCGGGAACGAGCAGTACTTC,CAWSVKGSGNEQYF,.,TRBJ2-7,.,TRBV30